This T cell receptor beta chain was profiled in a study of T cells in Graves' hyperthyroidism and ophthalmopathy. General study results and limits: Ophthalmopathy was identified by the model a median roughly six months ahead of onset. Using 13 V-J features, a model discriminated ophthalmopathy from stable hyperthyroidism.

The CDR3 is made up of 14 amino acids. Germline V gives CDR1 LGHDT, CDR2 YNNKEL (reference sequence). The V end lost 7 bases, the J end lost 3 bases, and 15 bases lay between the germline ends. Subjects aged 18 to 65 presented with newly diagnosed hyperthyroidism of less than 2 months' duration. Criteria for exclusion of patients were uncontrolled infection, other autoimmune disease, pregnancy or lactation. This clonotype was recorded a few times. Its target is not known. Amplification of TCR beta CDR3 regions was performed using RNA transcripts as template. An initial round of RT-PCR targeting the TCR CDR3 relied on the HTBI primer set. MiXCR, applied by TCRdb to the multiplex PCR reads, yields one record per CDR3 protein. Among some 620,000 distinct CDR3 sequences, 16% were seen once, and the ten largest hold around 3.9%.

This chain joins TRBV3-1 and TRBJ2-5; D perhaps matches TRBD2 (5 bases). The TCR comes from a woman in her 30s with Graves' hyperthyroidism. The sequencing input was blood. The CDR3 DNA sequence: TGTGCCAGCACACGAGAGGGCCCGAAAGAGACCCAGTACTTC. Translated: CASTREGPKETQYF.